These 12 T cell receptor beta chains were sequenced from one sample in a study of T cell responses to AZD1222 COVID-19 vaccine (dated by TCRdb to 2020 to 2023). In light of the paper, this sample's time point label describes: baseline before first vaccination. The protocol used for the library was the immunoSEQ multiplex PCR assay. Drawn from immuneACCESS, this table holds only the in-frame rearrangements with V and J called that TCRdb kept. Clones are partly lost; checked studies trace under half to an unresolved V gene and leave the rest unexplained. This sample comprises over 95,000 clones, roughly nine tenths of them detected only once. The top ten clonotypes cover roughly 2.9% of the sample. The sequenced sample was peripheral blood, obtained on day 0 of AZD1222 vaccination. These receptor sequences come from an adult in good health.

V usage is TRBV11-3 and J usage is TRBJ2-3; D gene uncertain. The CDR3 spans 13 residues. Trimming pared 1 base from V and 2 bases from J, leaving 4 bases between. The V gene's germline CDR1 is SGHNT and CDR2 YENEEA. DNA of the CDR3: TGTGCCAGCAGCTTAGTCGACACAGATACGCAGTATTTT. Amino acids: CASSLVDTDTQYF.

This clone is termed medium-sized. The chain's CDR3 is CASSQSAAASPQYF. The CDR3 DNA reads TGCGCCAGCAGCCAATCGGCGGCCGCGTCCCCGCAGTACTTC. The chain couples TRBV4-1 to TRBJ2-7; D call uncertain. V shed 2 bases and J shed 9 bases, with 17 bases lying between them. Germline values: CDR1 MGHRA, CDR2 YSYEKL. The CDR3 contains 14 residues.

The genes are TRBV18 and TRBJ1-5; the D is unclear. CDR3 length equals 13 residues. The V gene's germline CDR1 is KGHSH and CDR2 LQKENI. Between the trimmed V and J ends, which lost 5 bases and 4 bases, there was a span of 9 bases. The CDR3 here is CASSVTGNQPQHF. In DNA form, the CDR3 reads TGTGCCAGCTCAGTTACTGGGAATCAGCCCCAGCATTTT.

This clone was seen just once. V gene TRBV21-1 combines with J gene TRBJ1-2; the table's D call TRBD1 went unverified against the DNA. TRBV21-1 is termed a pseudogene. This CDR3 spans 12 amino acids. The CDR3 reads CASSARDNGYTF. Written as DNA, the CDR3 is TGTGCCAGCAGCGCCCGGGACAATGGCTACACCTTC.

This clone was counted between two and nine times. This rearrangement joins TRBV6-5 to TRBJ2-7, with TRBD1 as a possible D gene (6 bases). The germline V gene encodes CDR1 MNHEY and CDR2 SVGAGI. The CDR3 has 12 amino acids. Trimming shortened V by 7 bases and J by 5 bases, and 12 bases separated the two germline ends. CDR3 sequence reads: CASTDRYHEQYF. CDR3 bases: TGTGCCAGCACCGACAGGTACCACGAGCAGTACTTC.

The chain is built from TRBV21-1 and TRBJ1-3. TRBV21-1 is a known pseudogene. The CDR3 extends over 15 amino acids. The CDR3 region is CASSRGITPGNTIYF. The CDR3 coding sequence is TGTGCCAGCAGCCGTGGGATAACCCCTGGAAACACCATATATTTT.

V and J are TRBV18 and TRBJ2-1; D possibly corresponds to TRBD2 (5 bases). Germline lookup yields CDR1 KGHSH and CDR2 LQKENI. V lost 2 bases and J lost 3, with 11 bases in between. The CDR3 has 15 residues. The CDR3 nucleotides read TGTGCCAGCTCACCAACTGTCGGGGACTACAATGAGCAGTTCTTC. Its protein product is CASSPTVGDYNEQFF.

This clone was seen once. V usage is TRBV27 and J usage is TRBJ2-5; perhaps TRBD2 as D (5 bases). The CDR3 extends over 13 amino acids. The ends were cut back, 6 bases at V and 1 base at J, with 9 bases in the middle. Germline V gives CDR1 MNHEY, CDR2 SMNVEV (reference sequence). The CDR3 sequence: CASSPLVQETQYF. CDR3 sequence (DNA): TGTGCCAGCAGCCCACTAGTCCAAGAGACCCAGTACTTC.

The chain joins TRBV6-1 to TRBJ2-7; 7 bases agree with TRBD2. From germline, CDR1 is MNHNS and CDR2 SASEGT. The CDR3 length is 15 residues. J gave up 5 bases and V 0 bases, and 7 bases lay outside the gene matches. Here the CDR3 DNA reads TGTGCCAGCAGTGAAGCTTGGACTAGTCCCAACGAGCAGTACTTC. Amino acid sequence: CASSEAWTSPNEQYF.

The V gene is TRBV30, the J gene TRBJ1-2; D remains ambiguous. CDR1 and CDR2 (germline): GTSNPN, SVGIG (reference sequence). Trimming shortened V by 0 bases and J by 4 bases, and 15 bases separated the two germline ends. The CDR3 runs 15 residues. The CDR3 is CAWSVLRWASYGYTF. The CDR3 bases are TGTGCCTGGAGTGTACTGAGGTGGGCCTCCTATGGCTACACCTTC.

This chain joins TRBV6-6 and TRBJ1-4, with unresolved D. Trimming shortened V by 7 bases and J by 3 bases, and 12 bases separated the two germline ends. This CDR3 has 14 residues. Germline-derived CDR1 and CDR2 are MNHNY and SVGAGI (reference sequence). The CDR3 reads CASTLTTSNEKLFF. The CDR3 region has the DNA TGTGCCAGCACCCTTACGACCTCTAATGAAAAACTGTTTTTT.

The genes are TRBV6-5 and TRBJ2-7; 9 bases match TRBD1. CDR1 and CDR2 (germline): MNHEY, SVGAGI. V trimming: 0 bases; J trimming: 5 bases; junction bases outside the gene matches: 8. The CDR3 covers 16 residues. The CDR3 region is CASSYSRWTGVHEQYF. The CDR3, as DNA: TGTGCCAGCAGTTACTCGCGGTGGACAGGGGTCCACGAGCAGTACTTC.